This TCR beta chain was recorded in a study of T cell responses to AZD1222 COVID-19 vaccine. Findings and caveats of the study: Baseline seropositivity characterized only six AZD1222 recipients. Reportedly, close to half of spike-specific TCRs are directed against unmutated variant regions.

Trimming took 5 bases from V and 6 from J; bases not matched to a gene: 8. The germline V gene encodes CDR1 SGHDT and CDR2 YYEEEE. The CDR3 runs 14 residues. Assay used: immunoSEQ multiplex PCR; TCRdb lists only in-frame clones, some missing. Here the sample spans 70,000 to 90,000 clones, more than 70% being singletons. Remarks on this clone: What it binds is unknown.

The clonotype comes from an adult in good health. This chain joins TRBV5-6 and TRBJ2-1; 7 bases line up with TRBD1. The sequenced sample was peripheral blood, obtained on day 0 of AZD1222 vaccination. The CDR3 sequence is CASRRQGSANEQFF. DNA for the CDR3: TGTGCCAGCAGGAGACAGGGATCCGCCAATGAGCAGTTCTTC.